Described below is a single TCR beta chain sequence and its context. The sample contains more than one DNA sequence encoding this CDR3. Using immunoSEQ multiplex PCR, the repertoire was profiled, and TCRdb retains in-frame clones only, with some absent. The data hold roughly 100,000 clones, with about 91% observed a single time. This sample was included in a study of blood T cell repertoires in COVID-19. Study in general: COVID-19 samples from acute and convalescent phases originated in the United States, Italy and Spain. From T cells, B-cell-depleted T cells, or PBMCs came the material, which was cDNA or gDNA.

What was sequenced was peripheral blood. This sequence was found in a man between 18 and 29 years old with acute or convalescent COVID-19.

Here the CDR3 reads CASSQGGSTDTQYF. The CDR3 DNA reads TGTGCCAGCAGCCAGGGGGGAAGCACAGATACGCAGTATTTT. V and J are TRBV3-1 (or the pseudogene TRBV3-2) and TRBJ2-3; a weak D match, TRBD2 (6 bases). Germline values: CDR1 LGHDT, CDR2 YNNKEL (reference sequence). CDR3 length: 14 amino acids. Trimming stripped 3 bases from V and 0 bases from J, with 7 bases between.